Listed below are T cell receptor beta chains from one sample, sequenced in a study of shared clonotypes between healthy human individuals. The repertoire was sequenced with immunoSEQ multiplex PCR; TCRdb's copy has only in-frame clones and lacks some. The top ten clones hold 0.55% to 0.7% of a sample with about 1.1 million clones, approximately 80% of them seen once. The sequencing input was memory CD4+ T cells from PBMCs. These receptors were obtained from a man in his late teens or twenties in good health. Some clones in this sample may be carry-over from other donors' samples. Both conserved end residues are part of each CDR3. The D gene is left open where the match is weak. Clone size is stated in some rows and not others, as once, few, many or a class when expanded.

CDR3 DNA: TGTGCCAGCAGGAAAGCCGGGACAGCTAATAATGAAAAACTGTTTTTT
CDR3 protein: CASRKAGTANNEKLFF
J gene: TRBJ1-4
clone size: once
V gene: TRBV2
D gene: TRBD1
CDR3 length: 16

CDR3 DNA: TGTGCCAGCAGTTACACGAATGAAAAACTGTTTTTT
CDR3 protein: CASSYTNEKLFF
J gene: TRBJ1-4
clone size: -
V gene: TRBV6-6
D gene: -
CDR3 length: 12

CDR3 DNA: TGTGCCAGCGCGACTCAGGGTTCACGGCATTTT
CDR3 protein: CASATQGSRHF
J gene: TRBJ1-5
clone size: -
V gene: TRBV28
D gene: -
CDR3 length: 11

CDR3 DNA: TGTGCCAGCAGGGTGGACGAGGCTGAAGCTTTCTTT
CDR3 protein: CASRVDEAEAFF
J gene: TRBJ1-1
clone size: -
V gene: TRBV28
D gene: -
CDR3 length: 12

CDR3 DNA: TGTGCCAGCAGCGCAACGAGGACAGGGGGCTATGGCTACACCTTC
CDR3 protein: CASSATRTGGYGYTF
J gene: TRBJ1-2
clone size: -
V gene: TRBV27
D gene: TRBD1
CDR3 length: 15

CDR3 DNA: TGTGCCAGCAGCCCACGGGAGGCGGGGGGCTATGAGCAGTTCTTC
CDR3 protein: CASSPREAGGYEQFF
J gene: TRBJ2-1
clone size: many
V gene: TRBV7-8
D gene: TRBD2
CDR3 length: 15

CDR3 DNA: TGTGCCAGCAGCCCGACAGGGCCCCCTGGAAACACCATATATTTT
CDR3 protein: CASSPTGPPGNTIYF
J gene: TRBJ1-3
clone size: -
V gene: TRBV7-6
D gene: TRBD1
CDR3 length: 15

CDR3 DNA: TGTGCCAGCAGCTTTGGACAGGTTAATGAAAAACTGTTTTTT
CDR3 protein: CASSFGQVNEKLFF
J gene: TRBJ1-4
clone size: -
V gene: TRBV7-9
D gene: TRBD1
CDR3 length: 14

CDR3 DNA: TGTGCCAGCAGCCGAGGCGGGAGTATCTACGAGCAGTACTTC
CDR3 protein: CASSRGGSIYEQYF
J gene: TRBJ2-7
clone size: -
V gene: TRBV11-2
D gene: TRBD2
CDR3 length: 14

CDR3 DNA: TGTGCCAGCGGGCCACGCGCAACTAATGAAAAACTGTTTTTT
CDR3 protein: CASGPRATNEKLFF
J gene: TRBJ1-4
clone size: -
V gene: TRBV28
D gene: -
CDR3 length: 14

CDR3 DNA: TGTGCCTGGGGGGGATTTACTGAAGCTTTCTTT
CDR3 protein: CAWGGFTEAFF
J gene: TRBJ1-1
clone size: -
V gene: TRBV30
D gene: -
CDR3 length: 11

CDR3 DNA: TGTGCCAGCAGCTCCCGGCGGGAAGCGGGCGGAGAGACCCAGTACTTC
CDR3 protein: CASSSRREAGGETQYF
J gene: TRBJ2-5
clone size: once
V gene: TRBV7-2
D gene: -
CDR3 length: 16

CDR3 DNA: TGTGCCAGCAGTGCGAGGGGGGCCACACTGCACACTGAAGCTTTCTTT
CDR3 protein: CASSARGATLHTEAFF
J gene: TRBJ1-1
clone size: few
V gene: TRBV2
D gene: -
CDR3 length: 16

CDR3 DNA: TGCGCCAGCAGCTCCAGCGGGGGCACCTACGAGCAGTACTTC
CDR3 protein: CASSSSGGTYEQYF
J gene: TRBJ2-7
clone size: -
V gene: TRBV5-1
D gene: TRBD2
CDR3 length: 14

CDR3 DNA: TGTGCCACCAGCAGACCCTCTCCAGCGGGATCCACAGATACGCAGTATTTT
CDR3 protein: CATSRPSPAGSTDTQYF
J gene: TRBJ2-3
clone size: -
V gene: TRBV15
D gene: TRBD2
CDR3 length: 17

CDR3 DNA: TGTGCCAGCAGCGGAGGGACAGGGGCCGGGGTACAGTACTTC
CDR3 protein: CASSGGTGAGVQYF
J gene: TRBJ2-7
clone size: many
V gene: TRBV7-9
D gene: TRBD1
CDR3 length: 14

CDR3 DNA: TGCGCCAGCAGCTGGACAGGGGATAGCAATCAGCCCCAGCATTTT
CDR3 protein: CASSWTGDSNQPQHF
J gene: TRBJ1-5
clone size: few
V gene: TRBV5-1
D gene: TRBD1
CDR3 length: 15

CDR3 DNA: TGCGCCAGCAGTGACAGAGCCCAAGAGACCCAGTACTTC
CDR3 protein: CASSDRAQETQYF
J gene: TRBJ2-5
clone size: -
V gene: TRBV10-1
D gene: -
CDR3 length: 13

CDR3 DNA: TGCGCCAGCAGCCAAGGCCCCGCTCCTCGGGTTGAGCAGTTCTTC
CDR3 protein: CASSQGPAPRVEQFF
J gene: TRBJ2-1
clone size: -
V gene: TRBV4-3
D gene: -
CDR3 length: 15

CDR3 DNA: TGTGCCAGTAGTATTCTTGCGGGGGACTACAATGAGCAGTTCTTC
CDR3 protein: CASSILAGDYNEQFF
J gene: TRBJ2-1
clone size: -
V gene: TRBV19
D gene: TRBD2
CDR3 length: 15

CDR3 DNA: TGTGCCAGCAGCGCCCGGGCGGGCGAAGAGACCCAGTACTTC
CDR3 protein: CASSARAGEETQYF
J gene: TRBJ2-5
clone size: -
V gene: TRBV9
D gene: -
CDR3 length: 14

CDR3 DNA: TGTGCCAGCAGTCTAAGCCCCGGACAGGGACCGGCCTATGGCTACACCTTC
CDR3 protein: CASSLSPGQGPAYGYTF
J gene: TRBJ1-2
clone size: -
V gene: TRBV27
D gene: TRBD1
CDR3 length: 17

CDR3 DNA: TGTGCCAGCAGTCCGGGAGGTAACGAGCAGTACTTC
CDR3 protein: CASSPGGNEQYF
J gene: TRBJ2-7
clone size: -
V gene: TRBV6-5
D gene: TRBD2
CDR3 length: 12

CDR3 DNA: TGCGCCAGCAGCTCCTCTCGCACAGATACGCAGTATTTT
CDR3 protein: CASSSSRTDTQYF
J gene: TRBJ2-3
clone size: -
V gene: TRBV5-1
D gene: -
CDR3 length: 13

CDR3 DNA: TGCGCCAGCAGCCCCCTCCCGGGTCCCCACGAGCAGTACTTC
CDR3 protein: CASSPLPGPHEQYF
J gene: TRBJ2-7
clone size: -
V gene: TRBV5-1
D gene: -
CDR3 length: 14

CDR3 DNA: TGTGCCAGCTGCCACCAGCGGGAGAGGGAGCAGACCCAGTACTTC
CDR3 protein: CASCHQREREQTQYF
J gene: TRBJ2-5
clone size: -
V gene: TRBV11-1
D gene: TRBD2
CDR3 length: 15

CDR3 DNA: TGCGCCAGCAGTCAACCCACGGAGACATCCACTCCGGAACACGAGCAGTACTTC
CDR3 protein: CASSQPTETSTPEHEQYF
J gene: TRBJ2-7
clone size: -
V gene: TRBV23-1
D gene: -
CDR3 length: 18

CDR3 DNA: TGTGCCAGCAGCCGAATCGGGAGCGGGGCGAACTATGGCTACACCTTC
CDR3 protein: CASSRIGSGANYGYTF
J gene: TRBJ1-2
clone size: -
V gene: TRBV5-8
D gene: -
CDR3 length: 16

CDR3 DNA: TGTGCCAGCCTCGACAGGGGGCGCGTTTTTGACGGGGAGCTGTTTTTT
CDR3 protein: CASLDRGRVFDGELFF
J gene: TRBJ2-2
clone size: -
V gene: TRBV28
D gene: TRBD1
CDR3 length: 16

CDR3 DNA: TGTGCCAGCAGCTTAATGACGGGAGGCGGAGGAGAGACCCAGTACTTC
CDR3 protein: CASSLMTGGGGETQYF
J gene: TRBJ2-5
clone size: -
V gene: TRBV7-2
D gene: TRBD2
CDR3 length: 16

CDR3 DNA: TGTGCCAGCAGTGAACAGGGGGCTCTCAATCAGCCCCAGCATTTT
CDR3 protein: CASSEQGALNQPQHF
J gene: TRBJ1-5
clone size: -
V gene: TRBV2
D gene: TRBD1
CDR3 length: 15

CDR3 DNA: TGTGCCAGCAGTTTATCTCGTTGGGGGGTGGGAAGCTCCTACGAGCAGTACTTC
CDR3 protein: CASSLSRWGVGSSYEQYF
J gene: TRBJ2-7
clone size: once
V gene: TRBV28
D gene: -
CDR3 length: 18

CDR3 DNA: TGTGCCAGCAGCAGAGCCGAAGCTTTCTTT
CDR3 protein: CASSRAEAFF
J gene: TRBJ1-1
clone size: few
V gene: TRBV28
D gene: -
CDR3 length: 10

CDR3 DNA: TGTGCCTGGAGTGTATCGGGGAACGAGCAGTACTTC
CDR3 protein: CAWSVSGNEQYF
J gene: TRBJ2-7
clone size: few
V gene: TRBV30
D gene: -
CDR3 length: 12

CDR3 DNA: TGTGCCAGCAGCCCCGGGACTATCCGCACAGATACGCAGTATTTT
CDR3 protein: CASSPGTIRTDTQYF
J gene: TRBJ2-3
clone size: few
V gene: TRBV7-3
D gene: TRBD2
CDR3 length: 15

CDR3 DNA: TGTGCCATCAGTGAAACCGAGAAGCACCTTGGAAACACCATATATTTT
CDR3 protein: CAISETEKHLGNTIYF
J gene: TRBJ1-3
clone size: -
V gene: TRBV10-3
D gene: -
CDR3 length: 16

CDR3 DNA: TGTGCCAGCAGTCAGGGAGGGGTAGGAAACACCATATATTTT
CDR3 protein: CASSQGGVGNTIYF
J gene: TRBJ1-3
clone size: -
V gene: TRBV28
D gene: -
CDR3 length: 14

CDR3 DNA: TGTGCCAGCAGTCCGGGACAGTCAACCTACGAGCAGTACTTC
CDR3 protein: CASSPGQSTYEQYF
J gene: TRBJ2-7
clone size: -
V gene: TRBV7-9
D gene: TRBD1
CDR3 length: 14

CDR3 DNA: TGTGCCAGCAGCTTAGCCTCCCCCACAGATACGCAGTATTTT
CDR3 protein: CASSLASPTDTQYF
J gene: TRBJ2-3
clone size: -
V gene: TRBV7-9
D gene: -
CDR3 length: 14

CDR3 DNA: TGCGCCAGCAGCTTGGCCTTAGTAATTGGGCACCACGAGCAGTACTTC
CDR3 protein: CASSLALVIGHHEQYF
J gene: TRBJ2-7
clone size: -
V gene: TRBV5-1
D gene: -
CDR3 length: 16

CDR3 DNA: TGTGCCTGGACCCGGGACAGGGGACAGCCCCAGCATTTT
CDR3 protein: CAWTRDRGQPQHF
J gene: TRBJ1-5
clone size: -
V gene: TRBV30
D gene: TRBD1
CDR3 length: 13

CDR3 DNA: TGCGCCAGCACCCCCAGCGGGGACCACAATGAGCAGTTCTTC
CDR3 protein: CASTPSGDHNEQFF
J gene: TRBJ2-1
clone size: few
V gene: TRBV5-1
D gene: TRBD2
CDR3 length: 14

CDR3 DNA: TGTGCCAGCAGTGAAAGGGCAGGGGGAAGGAATGAGCAGTTCTTC
CDR3 protein: CASSERAGGRNEQFF
J gene: TRBJ2-1
clone size: -
V gene: TRBV2
D gene: TRBD1
CDR3 length: 15

CDR3 DNA: TGTGCCAGCAGCTTGCATGGGGAGGTGACTGAAGCTTTCTTT
CDR3 protein: CASSLHGEVTEAFF
J gene: TRBJ1-1
clone size: -
V gene: TRBV5-5
D gene: -
CDR3 length: 14

CDR3 DNA: TGTGCCAGCAGTTTAGTCGACAGGGTCGGGGCCAACGTCCTGACTTTC
CDR3 protein: CASSLVDRVGANVLTF
J gene: TRBJ2-6
clone size: once
V gene: TRBV28
D gene: TRBD1
CDR3 length: 16

CDR3 DNA: TGTGCCAGCACCCTAGCGGGAGGCACCGGGGAGCTGTTTTTT
CDR3 protein: CASTLAGGTGELFF
J gene: TRBJ2-2
clone size: few
V gene: TRBV5-6
D gene: TRBD2
CDR3 length: 14

CDR3 DNA: TGTGCCAGCAGCTACCAGACAGGGGGTGTTACTGAAGCTTTCTTT
CDR3 protein: CASSYQTGGVTEAFF
J gene: TRBJ1-1
clone size: -
V gene: TRBV5-8
D gene: TRBD1
CDR3 length: 15

CDR3 DNA: TGTGCCAGCAGCATAATGCAGGGGGCCCAAGAGACCCAGTACTTC
CDR3 protein: CASSIMQGAQETQYF
J gene: TRBJ2-5
clone size: -
V gene: TRBV6-5
D gene: TRBD1
CDR3 length: 15

CDR3 DNA: TGTGCCAGCAGCCAAGGGACAGGGAGGTACCAAGAGACCCAGTACTTC
CDR3 protein: CASSQGTGRYQETQYF
J gene: TRBJ2-5
clone size: -
V gene: TRBV14
D gene: TRBD1
CDR3 length: 16

CDR3 DNA: TGTGCCAGCAGTTCTGAGGGGAGAGGTGCCTACGAGCAGTACTTC
CDR3 protein: CASSSEGRGAYEQYF
J gene: TRBJ2-7
clone size: once
V gene: TRBV6-6
D gene: -
CDR3 length: 15

CDR3 DNA: TGTGCCAGCAGTCCATCCGCAGGAAGCTACGAGCAGTACTTC
CDR3 protein: CASSPSAGSYEQYF
J gene: TRBJ2-7
clone size: -
V gene: TRBV28
D gene: -
CDR3 length: 14

CDR3 DNA: TGTGCCAGCCAGGGGGTAGTAGATCAGCCCCAGCATTTT
CDR3 protein: CASQGVVDQPQHF
J gene: TRBJ1-5
clone size: -
V gene: TRBV6-1
D gene: TRBD1
CDR3 length: 13

CDR3 DNA: TGTGCCAGCAGAAGGACTGATGAGCAGTTCTTC
CDR3 protein: CASRRTDEQFF
J gene: TRBJ2-1
clone size: -
V gene: TRBV21-1
D gene: -
CDR3 length: 11

CDR3 DNA: TGTGCCAGCAGCCCCTTTGGGGATACGCAGTATTTT
CDR3 protein: CASSPFGDTQYF
J gene: TRBJ2-3
clone size: -
V gene: TRBV7-3
D gene: -
CDR3 length: 12

CDR3 DNA: TGTGCCAGCAGCTTTATAAGAGGTTACGAGCAGTACTTC
CDR3 protein: CASSFIRGYEQYF
J gene: TRBJ2-7
clone size: -
V gene: TRBV7-9
D gene: -
CDR3 length: 13

CDR3 DNA: TGTGCCAGCAGCTACACTAGCGGGAGGGACGGCACCGGGGAGCTGTTTTTT
CDR3 protein: CASSYTSGRDGTGELFF
J gene: TRBJ2-2
clone size: -
V gene: TRBV5-4
D gene: TRBD2
CDR3 length: 17

CDR3 DNA: TGTGCCAGCAGCGGTGCCAGGGCCTACGAGCAGTACTTC
CDR3 protein: CASSGARAYEQYF
J gene: TRBJ2-7
clone size: -
V gene: TRBV5-5
D gene: -
CDR3 length: 13

CDR3 DNA: TGTGCCAGCAGCCAATTGGGAGAGACCCAGTACTTC
CDR3 protein: CASSQLGETQYF
J gene: TRBJ2-5
clone size: -
V gene: TRBV14
D gene: -
CDR3 length: 12